Listed below are T cell receptor beta chains from one sample, sequenced in a study of T-cell memory formation after mild COVID-19. A single record per CDR3 protein comes from TCRdb applying MiXCR to the 5' RACE reads. The sample has tens of thousands of distinct CDR3 sequences; less than 15% are singletons. Material for sequencing was PBMCs or a T cell subset sorted from them (not recorded which). The receptors stem from an adult woman who had mild COVID-19 (a few samples of this study predate the infection). Cell type and time point are not known. CDR3s include the opening cysteine and the closing phenylalanine or tryptophan.

v_call,j_call,cdr3_aa
TRBV7-9,TRBJ2-5,CASTSAPGWETQYF
TRBV5-1,TRBJ2-2,CASSFLSGIGGELFF
TRBV9,TRBJ1-1,CASSVGQAVLSEAFF
TRBV10-3,TRBJ2-7,CAISGGPGTGAWEQYF
TRBV29-1,TRBJ2-3,CSVAGGATDTQYF
TRBV4-1,TRBJ2-5,CASSPTGETQYF
TRBV7-6,TRBJ2-1,CASSQTQGPFYYNEQFF
TRBV9,TRBJ2-1,CASSLRTGKNEQFF
TRBV7-9,TRBJ2-7,CASSSSTGPAYEQYF
TRBV12-3/TRBV12-4,TRBJ2-7,CASTLGALADEQYF
TRBV5-1,TRBJ2-7,CASSLAGTSSYEQYF
TRBV6-5,TRBJ2-1,CASSLPGLAGSEQFF
TRBV7-9,TRBJ2-2,CASSLPQGRSTGELFF
TRBV4-1,TRBJ2-5,CASSQGALRGGKTQYF
TRBV24-1,TRBJ1-2,CATRDGTYGYTF
TRBV25-1,TRBJ2-7,CASSGGLAGVYEQYF
TRBV6-1,TRBJ2-7,CASLQGLEQYF
TRBV7-9,TRBJ1-2,CASSPNGYTF
TRBV15,TRBJ1-5,CATSPGGEPQHF
TRBV12-3/TRBV12-4,TRBJ2-1,CASRLTTPLYNEQFF
TRBV4-2,TRBJ1-1,CASSQEAIMNTEAFF
TRBV7-2,TRBJ2-1,CASRPAGVREQFF
TRBV10-3,TRBJ2-7,CAISDGGQARSYEQYF
TRBV7-9,TRBJ2-1,CASSFAPDPSYNEQFF
TRBV7-3,TRBJ2-1,CASSLSGRASYNEQFF
TRBV19,TRBJ2-7,CASSRAISSYEQYF
TRBV15,TRBJ1-5,CATSTTGYSNQPQHF
TRBV20-1,TRBJ2-7,CSARDSFGSYEQYF
TRBV6-5,TRBJ2-7,CASSLDRAHEQYF
TRBV5-6,TRBJ1-1,CASSLTFGGGTEAFF
TRBV29-1,TRBJ2-5,CSVGSPRETQYF
TRBV20-1,TRBJ2-7,CSARDFDGTGGAEQYF
TRBV18,TRBJ1-4,CASSPKRGGDPTNEKLFF
TRBV20-1,TRBJ2-7,CSARDPPEQYF
TRBV4-1,TRBJ2-2,CASLAGTGELFF
TRBV27,TRBJ1-5,CASSFQGNQPQHF
TRBV4-2,TRBJ2-3,CASSQRVAADTQYF
TRBV3-1,TRBJ2-7,CASSQWDSSYEQYF
TRBV7-8,TRBJ2-7,CASRVGARGSSYEQYF
TRBV7-9,TRBJ2-1,CASSALAGGWGEQFF
TRBV29-1,TRBJ2-7,CSVSEGGYEQYF
TRBV20-1,TRBJ2-1,CSARDTGLFYNEQFF
TRBV9,TRBJ2-7,CASSVGDRTPYEQYF
TRBV6-1,TRBJ2-2,CASSGNPGGPGELFF
TRBV5-1,TRBJ2-1,CASSLGKGRSSYNEQFF
TRBV24-1,TRBJ2-7,CATSDSGTGTYEQYF
TRBV12-3/TRBV12-4,TRBJ2-7,CASISEPGTNTPYEQYF
TRBV12-3/TRBV12-4,TRBJ2-1,CASSSGTSGRAKGGTYNEQFF